These 28 T cell receptor beta chains were all obtained from the same sample, sequenced in a study of type 1 regulatory T cells. TCRdb re-called the reads with MiXCR, one entry per CDR3 protein. The sample holds about 14,000 distinct CDR3 sequences, 12% to 15% seen once. Which antigens these TCRs recognize remains unknown. The specimen sequenced was cultured T cells, either the whole culture or a sorted T cell fraction (not recorded which). These receptors came from a human donor in good health.

This sequence joins TRBV5-1 and TRBJ1-1; D is perhaps TRBD1 (5 bases). There are 14 residues in the CDR3. Germline V gives CDR1 SGHRS, CDR2 YFSETQ. With 0 bases removed from V and 1 base from J, the gap between germline ends came to 7 bases. The CDR3 loop reads CASSLAGWNTEAFF. The CDR3 nucleotides read TGCGCCAGCAGCTTGGCAGGGTGGAACACTGAAGCTTTCTTT. Full variable domain (rest looked up from reference TRBV5-1 and TRBJ1-1): KAGVTQTPRYLIKTRGQQVTLSCSPISGHRSVSWYQQTPGQGLQFLFEYFSETQRNKGNFPGRFSGRQFSNSRSEMNVSTLELGDSALYLCASSLAGWNTEAFFGQGTRLTVV.

This clonotype was observed at least ten times. The V and J genes are TRBV5-6 and TRBJ1-5; D is ambiguous. The V gene lost 4 bases and the J gene lost 5 bases, with 10 bases spanning the gap. CDR3 length: 13 amino acids. The V gene's germline CDR1 is SGHDT and CDR2 YYEEEE. This CDR3 is CASSPGLDQPQHF. For the CDR3, the DNA is TGTGCCAGCAGCCCGGGTCTAGATCAGCCCCAGCATTTT. The full variable domain, in which reference TRBV5-6 and TRBJ1-5 provide the parts outside the CDR3, is DAGVTQSPTHLIKTRGQQVTLRCSPKSGHDTVSWYQQALGQGPQFIFQYYEEEERQRGNFPDRFSGHQFPNYSSELNVNALLLGDSALYLCASSPGLDQPQHFGDGTRLSIL.

This clonotype has a count of ten or more. This chain joins TRBV20-1 and TRBJ2-1; TRBD2 matches 10 bases. Per germline, CDR1 DFQATT and CDR2 SNEGSKA (reference sequence). J gave up 7 bases and V 1 base, and 10 bases lay outside the gene matches. The CDR3 is 16 residues long. The CDR3: CSARGRPSGSPNEQFF. In DNA, the CDR3 is TGCAGTGCTAGAGGAAGGCCTAGCGGGAGTCCGAATGAGCAGTTCTTC.

This clonotype appeared many times. The chain combines TRBV7-8 with TRBJ2-7; 7 nucleotides match TRBD2. The V gene end was trimmed by 5 bases and the J gene end by 2 bases; junction bases not matched to a gene: 9. CDR1 and CDR2 (germline): SGHVS, FQNEAQ. The CDR3 contains 15 residues. CDR3 protein: CASSIGRANTYEQYF. CDR3 DNA: TGTGCCAGCAGCATTGGGAGGGCCAATACCTACGAGCAGTACTTC. Using reference TRBV7-8 and TRBJ2-7 for the parts outside the CDR3, the full variable domain is GAGVSQSPRYKVAKRGQDVALRCDPISGHVSLFWYQQALGQGPEFLTYFQNEAQLDKSGLPSDRFFAERPEGSVSTLKIQRTQQEDSAVYLCASSIGRANTYEQYFGPGTRLTVT.

The chain is built from TRBV5-1 and TRBJ2-3; a possible D gene is TRBD1 (6 bases). V was clipped by 4 bases and J by 0 bases, with 9 bases between them. The CDR3 loop spans 14 amino acids. Per germline, CDR1 SGHRS and CDR2 YFSETQ. The CDR3 bases are TGCGCCAGCAGCAGTGGACAGAGCACAGATACGCAGTATTTT. Protein: CASSSGQSTDTQYF.

This clonotype was seen at least ten times. V is TRBV29-1 and J is TRBJ1-1; TRBD1 matches 8 bases. Unmatched junction bases numbered 3, after V lost 5 bases and J lost 4 bases. Germline V gene lookup returns CDR1 SQVTM and CDR2 ANQGSEA. This CDR3 region has 12 residues. The CDR3 DNA reads TGCAGCGTTCATCAGGGGGCCACTGAAGCTTTCTTT. It specifies CSVHQGATEAFF.

This clonotype was observed many times. The J gene is TRBJ2-1, the V gene TRBV10-3; the match to TRBD2 covers 10 bases. V was pared by 2 bases and J by 8 bases, with 9 bases of the junction left unmatched. The CDR3 runs to 16 residues. CDR1 is ENHRY, CDR2 SYGVKD, per germline. The DNA for the CDR3 is TGTGCCATCAGTGAGGTCCCGGGACTAGCGATGTATGAGCAGTTCTTC. Translation gives CAISEVPGLAMYEQFF.

This clonotype was recorded a few times. The rearrangement links TRBV3-1 to TRBJ2-3; TRBD2 might be the D (5 bases). Germline CDR1 reads LGHDT; CDR2 reads YNNKEL (reference sequence). Trimming removed 1 base from V and 6 bases from J, with 11 bases in between. The CDR3 runs to 14 residues. CDR3 protein: CASSQVRSGDTQYF. The CDR3 DNA reads as TGTGCCAGCAGCCAAGTTCGGAGCGGCGATACGCAGTATTTT.

The V call is TRBV12-3 or TRBV12-4, the J call TRBJ1-1, with a possible D match to TRBD1 (6 bases). This CDR3 is 14 amino acids long. Deletions cut 4 bases from V and 3 bases from J, with 12 bases between. CDR3 region: CASSYRVGDTEAFF. CDR3 sequence (DNA): TGTGCCAGCAGTTACAGGGTAGGCGACACTGAAGCTTTCTTT.

In this sample, this clonotype turned up many times. V and J are TRBV5-1 and TRBJ1-2; 7 bases are shared with TRBD1. Germline assignment: CDR1 SGHRS and CDR2 YFSETQ. Trimming removed 4 bases from V and 2 bases from J; junction bases left unmatched: 2. The CDR3 runs to 13 residues. CDR3 in amino acids: CASSEQGNYGYTF. DNA of the CDR3: TGCGCCAGCAGCGAACAGGGGAACTATGGCTACACCTTC.

This clonotype was seen a handful of times. V gene TRBV9 combines with J gene TRBJ1-3; 10 bases map to TRBD1. The V segment lost 0 bases and the J segment 1 base; nucleotides outside the gene matches: 7. In germline, CDR1 is SGDLS, CDR2 YYNGEE. This CDR3 spans 18 amino acids. The CDR3: CASSVASGQGTSGNTIYF. In nucleotides, the CDR3 is TGTGCCAGCAGCGTAGCATCGGGACAGGGGACGTCTGGAAACACCATATATTTT. The full variable domain, rest sourced from reference TRBV9 and TRBJ1-3, is DSGVTQTPKHLITATGQRVTLRCSPRSGDLSVYWYQQSLDQGLQFLIQYYNGEERAKGNILERFSAQQFPDLHSELNLSSLELGDSALYFCASSVASGQGTSGNTIYFGEGSWLTVV.

The chain couples TRBV15 to TRBJ2-5; D remains unclear. The CDR3 length is 14 residues. CDR1 is LNHNV and CDR2 is YYDKDF in the germline V gene (reference sequence). Trimming left V 1 base short and J 1 base short, with 7 bases between. The CDR3 DNA reads TGTGCCACCAGCAGAGGCACCGCCCAAGAGACCCAGTACTTC. Translating it yields CATSRGTAQETQYF.

In this sample, this clonotype turned up many times. The J gene is TRBJ2-7, the V gene TRBV18; 7 positions match TRBD1. This CDR3 comprises 12 residues. In germline, CDR1 is KGHSH, CDR2 LQKENI. V dropped 3 bases and J dropped 4; count of bases not matched to a gene: 0. The CDR3 DNA reads TGTGCCAGCTCACCGGGACAGTACGAGCAGTACTTC. Amino acid sequence: CASSPGQYEQYF.

In its sample, this clonotype is large (0.1 to 1%). The chain combines TRBV18 with TRBJ2-1, with D hard to call. With 1 base removed from V and 6 bases from J, the gap between germline ends came to 10 bases. Germline V gene data show CDR1 as KGHSH and CDR2 as LQKENI. The CDR3 is 14 amino acids. Here the CDR3 DNA reads TGTGCCAGCTCACCACTCGAAAGGGTCAATGAGCAGTTCTTC. It translates to CASSPLERVNEQFF.

This clonotype has at least ten counts. The V gene is TRBV4-2, the J gene TRBJ1-1; D is unclear. Trimming removed 5 bases at V and 4 bases at J, with 17 bases between. There are 15 residues in the CDR3. Germline V gene data show CDR1 as LGHNA and CDR2 as YNFKEQ. The CDR3 here is CASSALVDPLTEAFF. CDR3 DNA sequence: TGTGCCAGCAGCGCCCTGGTCGACCCCCTCACTGAAGCTTTCTTT.

The table lists this clonotype with many counts. CDR3 DNA sequence: TGTGCCAGCAGTCTCCTCAGTGGGGGCTACACCTTC. This codes for CASSLLSGGYTF. The chain combines TRBV28 with TRBJ1-2; D gene uncertain. Trimming stripped 5 bases from V and 8 bases from J, with 12 bases between. This CDR3 comprises 12 residues. Per the germline V gene, CDR1 is MDHEN and CDR2 is SYDVKM.

This clonotype was observed many times. The genes are TRBV20-1 and TRBJ1-6; D remains ambiguous. This CDR3 is 14 amino acids long. Deletions cut 5 bases from V and 7 bases from J, with 15 bases between. CDR1 DFQATT and CDR2 SNEGSKA come from the germline V gene (reference sequence). The CDR3 reads CSAFPPGGNSPLHF. The CDR3, as DNA: TGCAGTGCTTTTCCCCCCGGTGGGAATTCACCCCTCCACTTT.

Ten or more counts support this clonotype. The gene calls are TRBV5-1 and TRBJ1-1; no clear D. In germline, CDR1 is SGHRS, CDR2 YFSETQ. The ends were cut back, 2 bases at V and 2 bases at J, with 1 base in the middle. There are 11 residues in the CDR3. DNA of the CDR3: TGCGCCAGCAGCTTTAACACTGAAGCTTTCTTT. Amino acids: CASSFNTEAFF.

A remark on this clonotype: The junction differs from germline at one of its ends, possibly a read error. CDR3 protein: CSSSLAPGETQYF. The CDR3 coding sequence is TGTTCCAGCAGCTTGGCCCCCGGGGAGACCCAGTACTTC. The chain has TRBV7-3 and TRBJ2-5; D remains unclear. From germline, CDR1 is SGHTA and CDR2 FQGTGA. This CDR3 region has 13 residues.

This clonotype was seen repeatedly, ten times or more. The chain carries TRBV5-1 and TRBJ2-1; TRBD2 matches at 11 bases. CDR1 is SGHRS and CDR2 is YFSETQ in the germline V gene. J gave up 2 bases and V 4 bases, and 2 bases lay outside the gene matches. This CDR3 spans 15 amino acids. Written as DNA, the CDR3 is TGCGCCAGCAGCGAACTAGCGGGAGCCTACAATGAGCAGTTCTTC. Its protein is CASSELAGAYNEQFF.

V usage is TRBV19 and J usage is TRBJ1-1; the D is unclear. This CDR3 region has 13 residues. V was trimmed by 5 bases and J by 3 bases, leaving 10 bases between them. CDR1 LNHDA and CDR2 SQIVND come from the germline V gene (reference sequence). CDR3 bases: TGTGCCAGTAGTGAAGATACGGACACTGAAGCTTTCTTT. This encodes CASSEDTDTEAFF.

This clonotype appeared many times. This chain links TRBV12-3 or TRBV12-4 with TRBJ2-5, with D perhaps TRBD2 (5 bases). V shed 5 bases and J shed 4 bases, with 8 bases lying between them. The length of the CDR3 is 12 residues. The CDR3 loop is CASSVTRETQYF. The CDR3 nucleotides are TGTGCCAGCAGTGTAACTAGAGAGACCCAGTACTTC.

CDR3 nucleotide sequence: TGCAGTGCTGAAGAGACGGACAGGGGAGCCCATAGTGAGGAGCAGTACTTC. Translation gives CSAEETDRGAHSEEQYF. The rearrangement uses TRBV20-1 and TRBJ2-7; 9 bases align to TRBD1. Germline V lookup: CDR1 DFQATT, CDR2 SNEGSKA (reference sequence). J lost 7 bases, V lost 5 bases, and 21 bases had no gene match. The CDR3 covers 17 residues.

This clonotype was counted at least ten times. This chain uses TRBV20-1 with TRBJ2-5, with 8 nucleotides matching TRBD2. V gave up 8 bases and J gave up 5 bases; unmatched junction bases: 16. The CDR3 has 15 amino acids. The V gene's germline CDR1 is DFQATT and CDR2 SNEGSKA (reference sequence). In DNA, the CDR3 is TGCAGTCCCTGGGCGGGAGCGGGGGCAGGGGAGACCCAGTACTTC. Protein sequence: CSPWAGAGAGETQYF.

This clonotype was recorded a few times. The genes are TRBV11-2 and TRBJ2-5; no firm D call. The CDR3 totals 12 residues. Germline loops: CDR1 SGHAT, CDR2 FQNNGV. The V end lost 4 bases, the J end lost 5 bases, and 8 bases lay between the germline ends. CDR3 in amino acids: CASSSIGETQYF. In DNA form, the CDR3 reads TGTGCCAGCAGCTCAATAGGGGAGACCCAGTACTTC.

This clonotype rates as large. V usage is TRBV29-1 and J usage is TRBJ2-7; D perhaps matches TRBD1 (5 bases). The CDR3 runs 14 residues. Germline-derived CDR1 and CDR2 are SQVTM and ANQGSEA. Between the trimmed V and J ends, which lost 5 bases and 4 bases, there was a span of 18 bases. CDR3 in amino acids: CSVRLQGSLYEQYF. CDR3 nucleotides: TGCAGCGTTCGGCTGCAGGGTAGTCTTTACGAGCAGTACTTC.

At least ten counts were recorded for this clonotype. The gene calls are TRBV9 and TRBJ2-7; D not resolved. CDR1 is SGDLS and CDR2 is YYNGEE in the germline V gene. V was cut by 1 base and J by 2 bases, with 10 bases left in between. This CDR3 has 14 residues. The CDR3 spells CASSVTGGAYEQYF. In DNA, the CDR3 is TGTGCCAGCAGCGTAACGGGTGGGGCCTACGAGCAGTACTTC.

This clonotype occurred once. This sequence may be a read error, since a much larger clone differs from it by one base. The rearrangement uses TRBV27 and TRBJ2-2, with D maybe TRBD2 (5 bases). Germline V gives CDR1 MNHEY, CDR2 SMNVEV (reference sequence). The length of the CDR3 is 17 residues. V lost 6 bases and J 3 bases, leaving 20 bases between the germline ends. The CDR3 nucleotides are TGTGCCAGCAGCCAATATAGAGCGGAAGGTTACACCGGGGAGCTGTTTTTT. This translates into CASSQYRAEGYTGELFF.